These T cell receptor beta chains were read from a single sample in a study of cytomegalovirus exposure and HLA in healthy donors. Some clones are missing from TCRdb's copy, which holds only in-frame ones; the method was immunoSEQ multiplex PCR. The profile shows some 150,000 clones, roughly 80% of them singletons. Sequencing was performed on PBMCs. These receptors all stem from a female donor in good health and CMV-seronegative. The CDR3 runs from the conserved cysteine through the conserved F or W. A D gene is named only where the DNA matches it firmly. Where a row states a size, it is once, few, many or the class of an expanded clone; other rows omit it.

CDR3nt | CDR3aa | j_gene | v_gene | abundance | d_gene
TGTGCCAGCAGTTTAGCAGGGAACCATGGCTACACCTTC | CASSLAGNHGYTF | TRBJ1-2 | TRBV28 | - | -
TGTGCCAGCAGTTTACAGGGGGCGCCTTCCTATGGCTACACCTTC | CASSLQGAPSYGYTF | TRBJ1-2 | TRBV28 | - | TRBD1
TGTGCCAGCAGTGAAATTGGGCAGGGGATCGGTGAAGCTTTCTTT | CASSEIGQGIGEAFF | TRBJ1-1 | TRBV25-1 | few | -
TGCGCCAGCAGTCAGCCGGACCCGAGACAGCATTATAATTCACCCCTCCACTTT | CASSQPDPRQHYNSPLHF | TRBJ1-6 | TRBV23-1 | - | -
TGCGCCAGCAGTGCCGGCGGGAACCGGAACACTGAAGCTTTCTTT | CASSAGGNRNTEAFF | TRBJ1-1 | TRBV10-1 | few | -
TGCGCCAGCAGTAGACAGGACACCGGGGAGCTGTTTTTT | CASSRQDTGELFF | TRBJ2-2 | TRBV10-1 | - | -
TGTGCCAGCAGCCGCCTCCCGGGACAGAGCCCCCGAGGGTGGTACGAGCAGTACTTC | CASSRLPGQSPRGWYEQYF | TRBJ2-7 | TRBV14 | - | TRBD1
TGTGCCAGCAGTTTGCCGGGACTAACCTTCTCCTACGAGCAGTACTTC | CASSLPGLTFSYEQYF | TRBJ2-7 | TRBV28 | - | TRBD2
TGTGCCAGCAGCTTAAGGGGGGGGGCGCGGGACAATGAGCAGTTCTTC | CASSLRGGARDNEQFF | TRBJ2-1 | TRBV7-7 | - | -
TGTGCCAGCAGCTTCGGGGACTCTTCTGACCGGAACGCTTTCTTT | CASSFGDSSDRNAFF | TRBJ1-1 | TRBV7-8 | - | -
TGTGCCAGTAGTATCCGACTAGCGGGGGGGAGTGAGCAGTTCTTC | CASSIRLAGGSEQFF | TRBJ2-1 | TRBV19 | - | TRBD2
TGTGCCAGCAGCTTTGGCGGACAGGGCCACACTGAAGCTTTCTTT | CASSFGGQGHTEAFF | TRBJ1-1 | TRBV11-2 | many | TRBD1
TGTGCCAGCAGCTTCATAGACAGGGGGTATAACTATGGCTACACCTTC | CASSFIDRGYNYGYTF | TRBJ1-2 | TRBV5-5 | - | TRBD1
TGTGCCAGCAGTGTGGGGGCTGGTGAGCAGTACTTC | CASSVGAGEQYF | TRBJ2-7 | TRBV2 | - | -
TGTGCCAGCAGTGAAGTGGGGAGGAACACTGAAGCTTTCTTT | CASSEVGRNTEAFF | TRBJ1-1 | TRBV2 | - | -
TGTGCCAGCAGCTTGAGATTACAGACGTACGAGCAGTACTTC | CASSLRLQTYEQYF | TRBJ2-7 | TRBV11-2 | - | -
TGTGCCAGTAGTACGGAATCAGGGATGCGCAATCAGCCCCAGCATTTT | CASSTESGMRNQPQHF | TRBJ1-5 | TRBV19 | - | -
TGTGCCAGCAGCAGGACAGGCACCGGGTACGAGCAGTACTTC | CASSRTGTGYEQYF | TRBJ2-7 | TRBV5-4 | - | TRBD1
TGCAGTGTTCCAGGGGAAACTGAAGCTTTCTTT | CSVPGETEAFF | TRBJ1-1 | TRBV20-1 | - | -
TGTGCCATCACAGGGGGAGGCACTGAAGCTTTCTTT | CAITGGGTEAFF | TRBJ1-1 | TRBV2 | - | TRBD1
TGTGCCAGCAGTTGGGACAGCCCTGGAAACACCATATATTTT | CASSWDSPGNTIYF | TRBJ1-3 | TRBV25-1 | few | TRBD1
TGTGCCAGCAGCTTCGACAGGAACTCTGGAAACACCATATATTTT | CASSFDRNSGNTIYF | TRBJ1-3 | TRBV7-8 | - | -
TGTGCCAGCAGAAACGGACAGTCTGAAGCTTTCTTT | CASRNGQSEAFF | TRBJ1-1 | TRBV11-3 | - | -
TGTGCCAGCAGCCGAGGACTAGACGCAGCGAACACCGGGGAGCTGTTTTTT | CASSRGLDAANTGELFF | TRBJ2-2 | TRBV5-4 | - | TRBD2
TGTGCCAGCAGCGTGGGCCTTGGACAGGTAGACCGGATCCAGTACTTC | CASSVGLGQVDRIQYF | TRBJ2-5 | TRBV9 | - | TRBD1
TGTGCCACCAGCAGAGATGGCGGGGGGGTTGAAGAGACCCAGTACTTC | CATSRDGGGVEETQYF | TRBJ2-5 | TRBV15 | - | TRBD2
TGTGCCAGCAGGATCTTGACAGGGGATAGCGAGCAGTACTTC | CASRILTGDSEQYF | TRBJ2-7 | TRBV27 | - | TRBD1
TGTGCCAGCAGTCTAACAGGGAATGGGGAAAAACTGTTTTTT | CASSLTGNGEKLFF | TRBJ1-4 | TRBV28 | - | -
TGTGCCAGCAGCTCGGGGACAGGGGGCAACGTCCTGACTTTC | CASSSGTGGNVLTF | TRBJ2-6 | TRBV5-8 | - | TRBD1
TGTGCCAGTAGTCCAGACGGGGGGCTCCGCACAGATACGCAGTATTTT | CASSPDGGLRTDTQYF | TRBJ2-3 | TRBV19 | - | -
TGTGCCGGAGGGCAGGGTAGTCAAGATACGCAGTATTTT | CAGGQGSQDTQYF | TRBJ2-3 | TRBV21-1 | - | -
TGTGCCAGCAGCGCCCTTCCGGGATCCACAGATACGCAGTATTTT | CASSALPGSTDTQYF | TRBJ2-3 | TRBV6-1 | - | -
TGTGCCAGCAGTTTATCGTCCCCAGGGGCCTCCTCCCGGGCCAACGTCCTGACTTTC | CASSLSSPGASSRANVLTF | TRBJ2-6 | TRBV27 | - | -
TGTGCCAGCAGTTCCCACGGGACACCTGTGCCAGAGACCCAGTACTTC | CASSSHGTPVPETQYF | TRBJ2-5 | TRBV28 | - | -
TGTGCCAGTAGTATAGACGGGCCCAGGGGACCCCGCGGTACGCAGTATTTT | CASSIDGPRGPRGTQYF | TRBJ2-3 | TRBV19 | once | -
TGTGCCAGTAAACCGGGACAGGGCGCCGTGGGGCCCCAGCATTTT | CASKPGQGAVGPQHF | TRBJ1-5 | TRBV19 | - | TRBD1
TGTGCCAGCAGTGGTTCAAGGAGTACCTACGAGCAGTACTTC | CASSGSRSTYEQYF | TRBJ2-7 | TRBV6-5 | - | -
TGTGCCAGTGGAGCAGGGGTCACCTACGAGCAGTACTTC | CASGAGVTYEQYF | TRBJ2-7 | TRBV19 | - | -
TGTGCCAGCAGCCCCGGGGCCAGCGGGGGCGCTAAGGTTGGGGAGCTGTTTTTT | CASSPGASGGAKVGELFF | TRBJ2-2 | TRBV5-5 | - | TRBD2
TGTGCCAGCAGTATATCAGGGGGGAACTACGAGCAGTACTTC | CASSISGGNYEQYF | TRBJ2-7 | TRBV6-1 | - | -
TGTGCCAGTTCCATAGCGGAGTACTACAATGAGCAGTTCTTC | CASSIAEYYNEQFF | TRBJ2-1 | TRBV28 | - | -
TGTGCCAGCAGCCAAAACCCTAGGGACAGGGGGGACTACGAGCAGTACTTC | CASSQNPRDRGDYEQYF | TRBJ2-7 | TRBV28 | - | TRBD1
TGTGCCAGCAGTGTGGGGCGCCGGAACACCATATATTTT | CASSVGRRNTIYF | TRBJ1-3 | TRBV6-1 | few | -
TGTGCCGGCAGTCCGCCGGGACTAACCTCTCCGGAGACCCAGTACTTC | CAGSPPGLTSPETQYF | TRBJ2-5 | TRBV27 | - | TRBD2
TGTGCCAGCAGCTTAAAGGGACAGCAAAACACTGAAGCTTTCTTT | CASSLKGQQNTEAFF | TRBJ1-1 | TRBV7-9 | - | TRBD1
TGTGCCAGCAGCCGTTCGACAAACCTGAACACTGAAGCTTTCTTT | CASSRSTNLNTEAFF | TRBJ1-1 | TRBV6-1 | - | -
TGTGCCAGTAGTACCCTCCGGGACAGGTCTGTGAACACTGAAGCTTTCTTT | CASSTLRDRSVNTEAFF | TRBJ1-1 | TRBV19 | - | TRBD1
TGTGCCAGCAGCATAGTGACAGGGACCTCTGGGGCCAACGTCCTGACTTTC | CASSIVTGTSGANVLTF | TRBJ2-6 | TRBV7-3 | - | TRBD1
TGTGCCAGTAGGACAGGATCCCCCCCAGATACGCAGTATTTT | CASRTGSPPDTQYF | TRBJ2-3 | TRBV19 | - | -
TGTGCCAGCAGTCAGGGACAGGGGTCCCCGAGCTACACCTTC | CASSQGQGSPSYTF | TRBJ1-2 | TRBV28 | - | TRBD1
TGTGCCATCGGACTAGCGGGAGGGCCAGGGTACAATGAGCAGTTCTTC | CAIGLAGGPGYNEQFF | TRBJ2-1 | TRBV25-1 | - | TRBD2
TGTGCCAGCTTAAGACAGGGGGTGGAGCAGTACTTC | CASLRQGVEQYF | TRBJ2-7 | TRBV28 | - | TRBD1
TGTGCCAGCAGCGTAGGGACTAGCGCAACCTACGAGCAGTACTTC | CASSVGTSATYEQYF | TRBJ2-7 | TRBV7-3 | - | TRBD2
TGTGCCAGCAGTGGGAGAAATGGCTACACCTTC | CASSGRNGYTF | TRBJ1-2 | TRBV27 | - | -